The clone carrying this TCR beta chain turned up a few times. The antigen is unknown. These data come from a study of identical twins. Whole-study findings and limits: Excess twin sharing in beta out-of-frame sequences was weaker. There was an excess of low generation probability in the out-of-frame alpha sequences that twins shared. The abundant beta clonotypes from cord blood had fewer insertions, and memory repertoires had none of this.

CDR1 and CDR2 from the germline V gene are MRHNA and SNTAGT. The CDR3 totals 12 residues. Trimming removed 0 bases from V and 9 bases from J, with 6 bases in between. Template switching added a universal primer site; cDNA carried unique molecular identifiers. TCRdb reprocessed the 5' RACE reads with MiXCR, giving one entry per CDR3 protein. The sample lists more than 1.5 million distinct CDR3 sequences, around a third occurring once. This clonotype was sampled from a newborn girl in good health. The V gene is TRBV6-4, the J gene TRBJ2-1; no clear D gene. The sample was cord blood. CDR3 DNA: TGTGCCAGCAGTGACTCGAAGCTTGAGCAGTTCTTC. It codes for CASSDSKLEQFF.